This section outlines one TCR beta chain sequence together with its context. Its antigen remains unidentified. No per-base quality is available; no much larger clone lies one base away. The trial excluded patients who had a history of autoimmune disease or who were on systemic immunosuppression. In every dose cohort, peripheral blood was drawn for TCR sequencing at baseline, cycle 4 day 1, and cycle 7 day 1. The samples were drawn from a first-in-human, open-label, multicenter phase I dose-escalation trial of ivuxolimab. Adults with locally advanced or metastatic melanoma, renal cell carcinoma, hepatocellular carcinoma or head and neck squamous cell carcinoma were enrolled in the trial. Before TCR sequencing, CD4+ T cells and CD8+ T cells from peripheral blood were sorted into separate populations. Genomic DNA was isolated from the sorted cells so that the TCRbeta CDR3 region could be sequenced. The immunoSEQ Assay was used for sequencing of TCRbeta CDR3 regions. The table comes from immuneACCESS by way of TCRdb, which keeps in-frame sequences with V and J called. Part of the clones is missing from these tables; in studies checked, under half for an unresolved V gene and the rest for unknown reasons. The table for this sample lists 23,000 or so clones; 65% to 85% of them were counted only once. The leading ten clones occupy 15% to 20% of the sample.

This specimen comes from a study of OX40 agonist ivuxolimab in advanced cancers. Notes on the research overall: Ivuxolimab was an agonistic, fully human IgG2 monoclonal antibody directed against OX40 (CD134), a costimulatory receptor. The dose-escalation cohort was approximately 83% male with a mean age of 60 years, ranging from about 20 to 80. The purpose of peripheral TCRbeta sequencing was to test whether ivuxolimab changed TCR sequence diversity and led to clonal T-cell expansion. Of the roughly 51 patients in dose escalation, 19 had hepatocellular carcinoma, about 15 had melanoma, 9 had renal cell carcinoma and 9 had head and neck cancer. Partial responses occurred in three dose-escalation patients: two with cutaneous melanoma and one with hepatocellular carcinoma. Prior anti-PD-1, anti-PD-L1 or anti-CTLA-4 therapy was permitted, and 35% to 40% of dose-escalation patients had received checkpoint inhibitors. Intravenous ivuxolimab was administered to patients every 2 weeks at six dose levels: 0.01, 0.1, 0.3, 1.5, 3 and 10 mg/kg. The monotherapy dose-escalation portion (N of about 47 patients) of the phase I ivuxolimab trial is reported in the paper. General study outcomes and caveats: Low levels of normalized T-cell clonal expansion were also seen in some patients who did not respond. In the 0.1-3.0 mg/kg groups, partial responders were among the patients with the lowest normalized peripheral clonal expansion, particularly in CD8+ T cells. Clonal expansion of both CD4+ and CD8+ blood T cells was observed from baseline to week 6 at doses 0.1 to 3.0 mg/kg. The antigen specificity of the peripheral T cells that underwent clonal expansion was not determined. On average, CD8+ T cells showed more expanded clones than CD4+ T cells after ivuxolimab.

Counted from cysteine to phenylalanine, this CDR3 has 14 amino acids. Just CDR3 DNA is preserved here, 42 bases in frame from base 1. V sheds 1 base and J sheds 2 bases, leaving 9 bases between their ends. CDR1 and CDR2 were assigned from the germline V gene (reference sequence) as SEHNR and FQNEAQ. The sequence is built from TRBV7-9 and TRBJ2-7; the D gene identity is not certain. Here the sequenced sample was CD4+ or CD8+ T cells sorted from blood, taken in a trial of the OX40 agonist ivuxolimab. The source of this sequence is an adult with an advanced solid tumor such as melanoma, head and neck, liver or kidney cancer. The encoded CDR3 is CASSLVRAPYEQYF. The DNA sequence is given as TGTGCCAGCAGCTTAGTAAGGGCCCCCTACGAGCAGTACTTC.